This record concerns one TCR beta chain sequence. Its target is unknown. Only in-frame clones appear in the TCRdb table, and some are missing; sequencing was by immunoSEQ multiplex PCR. Among approximately 47,000 clones listed, around nine tenths were seen once. These data are taken from a study of OX40 agonist ivuxolimab in advanced cancers. In the study overall: An agonistic human IgG2 monoclonal antibody against OX40 (CD134) was given. Antecedent anti-PD-1, anti-PD-L1 or anti-CTLA-4 therapy was permissible, with about 39% having received some.

Germline CDR1 reads ENHRY; CDR2 reads SYGVKD. Trimming cost V 2 bases and J 2 bases, with 12 bases left between them. This CDR3 has 15 amino acids. Study-wide results and caveats: CD8+ T cells were the subset that, on average, had more expanded clones than CD4+.

This specimen consisted of CD4+ or CD8+ T cells sorted from blood, obtained in a trial of the OX40 agonist ivuxolimab. The TCR comes from an adult with an advanced solid tumor such as melanoma, head and neck, liver or kidney cancer. The chain combines TRBV10-3 with TRBJ1-1; D not certain. CDR3 sequence (DNA): TGTGCCATCAGTGAGATCGGCAGAACCAACACTGAAGCTTTCTTT. This encodes CAISEIGRTNTEAFF.